This TCR beta chain is from a study of OX40 agonist ivuxolimab in advanced cancers. Overall study results and limits: Both CD4+ and CD8+ T cell populations in blood had undergone clonal expansion by week 6 at 0.1 to 3.0 mg/kg.

Using immunoSEQ multiplex PCR, the repertoire was profiled, and TCRdb retains in-frame clones only, with some absent. Altogether about 50,000 clones are present, approximately 83% being singletons, with the ten largest covering more than 1.1%. About this clone: Its antigen is not identified.

The sequence derives from an adult with an advanced solid tumor such as melanoma, head and neck, liver or kidney cancer. Sequenced material: CD4+ or CD8+ T cells sorted from blood, taken in a trial of the OX40 agonist ivuxolimab.

The CDR3 region is CATSREVVPRWDRQRETQYF. CDR3 DNA sequence: TGTGCCACCAGCAGAGAAGTTGTACCCCGATGGGACAGGCAGCGGGAGACCCAGTACTTC. The J gene is TRBJ2-5, the V gene TRBV15; the match to TRBD1 covers 8 bases. The CDR3 contains 20 residues. Germline CDR1 and CDR2: LNHNV and YYDKDF (reference sequence). V was pared by 0 bases and J by 5 bases, with 20 bases of the junction left unmatched.